This T cell receptor beta chain is drawn from a study of shared clonotypes between healthy human individuals. Study-level points and caveats: Investigators collected only blood, and repertoires in tissues likely differ.

As to this clone: Antigen unknown.

The assay was immunoSEQ multiplex PCR, and TCRdb's table has in-frame clones only and misses some. The sample contains roughly 1,000,000 clones, approximately 80% of which appear only once. V shed 8 bases and J 8 bases; nucleotides not matched to a gene: 7. The length of the CDR3 is 14 residues. Germline loops: CDR1 MNHEY, CDR2 SMNVEV (reference sequence). The sample taken for sequencing was memory CD4+ T cells from PBMCs. Subset: CD45RA-negative fraction. The chain carries TRBV27 and TRBJ2-1; 12 positions agree with TRBD2. The source of this sequence is a man aged 18 to 29 in good health. Some clones in this sample may be carry-over from other donors' samples. CDR3 residues: CASSFRLAGDEQFF. DNA for the CDR3: TGTGCCAGCTCATTTAGACTAGCGGGGGATGAGCAGTTCTTC.